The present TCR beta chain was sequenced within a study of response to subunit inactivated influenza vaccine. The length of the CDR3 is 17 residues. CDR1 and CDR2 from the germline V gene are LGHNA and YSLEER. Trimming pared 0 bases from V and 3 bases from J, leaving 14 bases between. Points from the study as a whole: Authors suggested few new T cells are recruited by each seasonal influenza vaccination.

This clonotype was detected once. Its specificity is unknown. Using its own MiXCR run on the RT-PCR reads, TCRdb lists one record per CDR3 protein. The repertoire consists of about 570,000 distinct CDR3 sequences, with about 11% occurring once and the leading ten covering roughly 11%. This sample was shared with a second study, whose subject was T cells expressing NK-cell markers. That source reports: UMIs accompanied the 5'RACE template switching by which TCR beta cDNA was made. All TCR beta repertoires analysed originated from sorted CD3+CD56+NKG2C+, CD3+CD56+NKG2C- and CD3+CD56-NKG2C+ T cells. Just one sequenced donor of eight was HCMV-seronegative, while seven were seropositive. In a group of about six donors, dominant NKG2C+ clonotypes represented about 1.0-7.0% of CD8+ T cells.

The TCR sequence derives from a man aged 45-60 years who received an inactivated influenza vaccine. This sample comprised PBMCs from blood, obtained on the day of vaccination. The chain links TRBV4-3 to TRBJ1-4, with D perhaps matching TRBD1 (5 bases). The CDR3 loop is CASSQDFGGEANEKLFF. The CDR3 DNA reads TGCGCCAGCAGCCAAGATTTTGGGGGTGAGGCTAATGAAAAACTGTTTTTT.